A single sample is the source of the 17 T cell receptor beta chains below, sequenced in a study of T cells after posttransplantation cyclophosphamide. Profiling relied on immunoSEQ multiplex PCR, and the TCRdb table lists in-frame clones only, not all of them. Among around 47,000 clones listed, 94% were seen once. Sequencing was done on a sample of PBMCs. All receptors derive from a woman aged 30 to 39 in good health and a related stem cell transplant donor.

The chain employs TRBV7-2 and TRBJ1-5, with D possibly being TRBD1 (5 bases). This CDR3 has 15 residues. CDR1 SGHTA and CDR2 FQGNSA come from the germline V gene. V gave up 5 bases and J gave up 1 base, with 12 bases separating them. CDR3 sequence (DNA): TGTGCCAGCAGCCCCCTCCAGGGAAGCAATCAGCCCCAGCATTTT. Translated: CASSPLQGSNQPQHF.

The gene calls are TRBV15 and TRBJ1-5; D not resolved. V was shortened by 0 bases and J by 2 bases, with 8 bases between the two germline ends. Germline V gene sequence: CDR1 LNHNV, CDR2 YYDKDF (reference sequence). The CDR3 runs to 15 residues. CDR3 coding DNA: TGTGCCACCAGCAGAGACCTTACGGGCAATCAGCCCCAGCATTTT. It is translated as CATSRDLTGNQPQHF.

The gene calls are TRBV4-3 and TRBJ2-3, with D unclear. The germline V gene has CDR1 LGHNA and CDR2 YSLEER. The CDR3 sequence is 13 residues long. V shed 3 bases and J shed 2 bases, with 6 bases lying between them. CDR3 DNA: TGCGCCAGCAGCCATTTTATCACAGATACGCAGTATTTT. As protein: CASSHFITDTQYF.

The chain uses TRBV7-7 and TRBJ2-2, with 7 bases lining up with TRBD1. The CDR3 totals 13 residues. Trimming took 5 bases from V and 6 from J; bases not matched to a gene: 3. Germline CDR1 and CDR2: SSHAT and FNYEAQ (reference sequence). CDR3 bases: TGTGCCAGCAGCCCGACAGGGCCCGGGGAGCTGTTTTTT. It yields the protein CASSPTGPGELFF.

This rearrangement joins TRBV4-1 to TRBJ2-7, with TRBD2 as a possible D gene (7 bases). This CDR3 is built from 17 residues. The germline gives CDR1 MGHRA, CDR2 YSYEKL. Trimming took 4 bases from V and 1 from J, leaving 20 bases between them. The CDR3: CASSLTGGGPESYEQYF. The CDR3 nucleotides read TGCGCCAGCAGCCTAACGGGCGGGGGCCCGGAGTCCTACGAGCAGTACTTC.

The chain is built from TRBV7-2 and TRBJ1-1; 7 bases align to TRBD1. Germline CDR1 is SGHTA and CDR2 is FQGNSA. This CDR3 is built from 13 residues. Trimming removed 1 base from V and 11 bases from J; junction bases left unmatched: 7. The CDR3: CASSLVRQGEAFF. The DNA of the CDR3 is TGTGCCAGCAGCTTAGTACGACAGGGCGAGGCTTTCTTT.

The V gene is TRBV18, the J gene TRBJ1-2; a weak D match, TRBD1 (6 bases). Per germline, CDR1 KGHSH and CDR2 LQKENI. The length of the CDR3 is 14 residues. V lost 3 bases, J lost 4 bases, and 12 bases lay in between. This CDR3 is CASSPQTGFYGYTF. The CDR3 nucleotides are TGTGCCAGCTCACCCCAGACAGGATTCTATGGCTACACCTTC.

The chain combines TRBV9 with TRBJ1-6; 9 bases match TRBD1. With V trimmed by 4 bases and J by 5 bases, 7 bases remained unmatched. This CDR3 has 16 amino acids. Looked up from germline, CDR1 is SGDLS and CDR2 is YYNGEE. CDR3 in amino acids: CASSPRTGADNSPLHF. For the CDR3, the DNA is TGTGCCAGCAGCCCCCGGACAGGGGCAGATAATTCACCCCTCCACTTT.

The J gene is TRBJ1-2, the V gene TRBV12-2; the D segment call TRBD1 is taken from the table without a DNA check. TRBV12-2 is annotated as a pseudogene. The CDR3 runs to 17 residues. This chain's CDR3 is CASRPGQGKGANYGYTF. The CDR3 bases are TGTGCAAGTCGCCCCGGACAGGGGAAAGGAGCTAACTATGGCTACACCTTC.

The chain carries TRBV27 and TRBJ2-7, with D possibly TRBD1 on 6 matching bases. The germline gives CDR1 MNHEY, CDR2 SMNVEV (reference sequence). The V gene lost 3 bases and the J gene lost 2 bases, with 11 bases spanning the gap. The CDR3 has 14 residues. CDR3 in DNA: TGTGCCAGCAGTTTTAGTACAGGGACCTACGAGCAGTACTTC. Amino acids: CASSFSTGTYEQYF.

The V call is TRBV5-1, the J call TRBJ2-1, with D possibly being TRBD2 (5 bases). V shed 0 bases and J shed 5 bases, with 6 bases lying between them. Germline V gene data show CDR1 as SGHRS and CDR2 as YFSETQ. This CDR3 comprises 13 residues. In DNA form, the CDR3 reads TGCGCCAGCAGCTTGGGGACTGACAATGAGCAGTTCTTC. Residues: CASSLGTDNEQFF. Full variable domain (remainder filled in from reference TRBV5-1 and TRBJ2-1): KAGVTQTPRYLIKTRGQQVTLSCSPISGHRSVSWYQQTPGQGLQFLFEYFSETQRNKGNFPGRFSGRQFSNSRSEMNVSTLELGDSALYLCASSLGTDNEQFFGPGTRLTVL.

V is TRBV18 and J is TRBJ2-3, with TRBD2 matching 10 bases. The V gene end was trimmed by 2 bases and the J gene end by 4 bases; junction bases not matched to a gene: 3. This CDR3 region has 15 residues. The germline V gene encodes CDR1 KGHSH and CDR2 LQKENI. The DNA for the CDR3 is TGTGCCAGCTCACCAGGTAGCGGGAGGCCAGATACGCAGTATTTT. It codes for CASSPGSGRPDTQYF.

The V call is TRBV19, the J call TRBJ2-1; possible D gene TRBD2, 7 bases. This CDR3 contains 18 residues. V was pared by 1 base and J by 0 bases, with 16 bases between. CDR1 LNHDA and CDR2 SQIVND come from the germline V gene (reference sequence). As DNA, the CDR3 is TGTGCCAGTAGTATAGGGGGGGGCCTGCGCAGCTCCTACAATGAGCAGTTCTTC. This translates into CASSIGGGLRSSYNEQFF.

This chain joins TRBV7-3 and TRBJ2-3; D unresolved. From germline, CDR1 is SGHTA and CDR2 FQGTGA. Trimming shortened V by 5 bases and J by 1 base, and 10 bases separated the two germline ends. The CDR3 consists of 14 residues. CDR3 DNA: TGTGCCAGCAGCCCGTTACATGGCACAGATACGCAGTATTTT. Translation: CASSPLHGTDTQYF.

The V and J genes are TRBV5-1 and TRBJ1-2; TRBD1 aligns across 8 bases. V was pared by 5 bases and J by 6 bases, with 9 bases of the junction left unmatched. The CDR3 totals 14 residues. Germline CDR1 and CDR2: SGHRS and YFSETQ. CDR3 region: CASRPVTGGHGYTF. The CDR3, as DNA: TGCGCCAGCAGACCCGTCACAGGGGGGCATGGCTACACCTTC. Variable domain in full (rest from reference TRBV5-1 and TRBJ1-2): KAGVTQTPRYLIKTRGQQVTLSCSPISGHRSVSWYQQTPGQGLQFLFEYFSETQRNKGNFPGRFSGRQFSNSRSEMNVSTLELGDSALYLCASRPVTGGHGYTFGSGTRLTVV.

A single count supports this clone. The V gene is TRBV11-2, the J gene TRBJ2-7; D remains unclear. Trimming cost V 5 bases and J 5 bases, with 13 bases left between them. Germline lookup yields CDR1 SGHAT and CDR2 FQNNGV. This CDR3 has 13 amino acids. DNA of the CDR3: TGTGCCAGCAGCCTAGGACGGGTTCACGAGCAGTACTTC. Its translation is CASSLGRVHEQYF.

A remark on this clone: The same CDR3 also results from other DNA sequences found in this sample. The rearrangement uses TRBV18 and TRBJ2-2, with a possible D match to TRBD2 (5 bases). CDR3 size: 15 residues. Trimming cost V 3 bases and J 0 bases, with 8 bases left between them. CDR1 and CDR2 (germline): KGHSH, LQKENI. CDR3 amino acids: CASSPSGTNTGELFF. DNA of the CDR3: TGTGCCAGCTCACCGTCGGGGACGAACACCGGGGAGCTGTTTTTT. Based on the CDR3 plus reference TRBV18 and TRBJ2-2, the full variable domain is NAGVMQNPRHLVRRRGQEARLRCSPMKGHSHVYWYRQLPEEGLKFMVYLQKENIIDESGMPKERFSAEFPKEGPSILRIQQVVRGDSAAYFCASSPSGTNTGELFFGEGSRLTVL.